The 27 T cell receptor beta chains below all came from one sample that was sequenced in a study of neurological immune-mediated disorders. One entry per CDR3 protein results from TCRdb running MiXCR on the 5' RACE reads. The sample consists of over 25,000 distinct CDR3 sequences, less than 20% of them appearing once. The time point denotes: technical triplicate 3. Material for sequencing was CD4+ T cells from blood. These receptors originate from a female donor with HTLV-1-associated myelopathy (HAM/TSP).

This clonotype was found many times. This chain uses TRBV19 with TRBJ1-4; the D is unclear. The V end was cut by 10 bases, the J end by 8 bases, with 11 bases between. In germline, CDR1 is LNHDA, CDR2 SQIVND (reference sequence). The CDR3 length is 11 residues. The CDR3 DNA follows: TGTGCCACTCTGGACGGCGAAAAACTGTTTTTT. Its translation is CATLDGEKLFF.

This clonotype has at least ten counts. The chain employs TRBV2 and TRBJ1-1; the D gene is possibly TRBD1 (5 bases). CDR1 is SNHLY and CDR2 is FYNNEI in the germline V gene. The CDR3 runs to 13 residues. Trimming removed 4 bases from V and 3 bases from J, with 9 bases in between. CDR3 bases: TGTGCCAGCAGTGTCCCGGGGGACACTGAAGCTTTCTTT. Residues: CASSVPGDTEAFF.

The V and J genes are TRBV12-3 or TRBV12-4 and TRBJ1-1; 8 bases are a match to TRBD1. The CDR3 length is 14 residues. J was trimmed by 1 base and V by 7 bases; bases with no gene match: 5. The DNA for the CDR3 is TGTGCCAGCACCCTCGACAGGGGGAACACTGAAGCTTTCTTT. Protein sequence: CASTLDRGNTEAFF.

At least ten counts were recorded for this clonotype. The rearrangement joins TRBV5-1 to TRBJ2-3; no clear D. V lost 4 bases and J 0 bases, leaving 6 bases between the germline ends. CDR1 and CDR2 from the germline V gene are SGHRS and YFSETQ. The CDR3 consists of 13 residues. CDR3 sequence reads: CASSAPSTDTQYF. For the CDR3, the DNA is TGCGCCAGCAGCGCACCTAGCACAGATACGCAGTATTTT.

The rearrangement links TRBV7-9 to TRBJ2-5; D gene ambiguous. CDR3 length: 15 residues. Germline CDR1 and CDR2: SEHNR and FQNEAQ (reference sequence). Between the trimmed V and J ends, which lost 0 bases and 5 bases, there was a span of 13 bases. The DNA for the CDR3 is TGTGCCAGCAGCTTAGCGAGGTATCCCTACGAGACCCAGTACTTC. Protein: CASSLARYPYETQYF.

CDR3 loop: CASSLAEGRGAFF. CDR3 sequence (DNA): TGTGCCAGCAGTTTAGCGGAGGGGCGTGGAGCTTTCTTT. The chain links TRBV12-3 or TRBV12-4 to TRBJ1-1; D is possibly TRBD1 (5 bases). Trimming pared 0 bases from V and 10 bases from J, leaving 12 bases between. The CDR3 contains 13 residues.

J is TRBJ2-1 and V is TRBV5-1, with D maybe TRBD2 (6 bases). This CDR3 is built from 13 residues. With 0 bases removed from V and 7 bases from J, the gap between germline ends came to 8 bases. Germline CDR1 and CDR2: SGHRS and YFSETQ. CDR3 DNA sequence: TGCGCCAGCAGCTTGGATGGAGGGAATGAGCAGTTCTTC. Protein sequence: CASSLDGGNEQFF.

This clonotype was observed many times. The chain links TRBV6-1 to TRBJ1-1, with D hard to call. V dropped 3 bases and J dropped 10 bases, with 9 bases sitting between them. This CDR3 spans 11 amino acids. Germline values: CDR1 MNHNS, CDR2 SASEGT. CDR3 region: CASSDLRGAFF. The CDR3 nucleotides are TGTGCCAGCAGTGATCTCCGCGGAGCTTTCTTT.

This clonotype was observed at least ten times. The V call is TRBV10-3, the J call TRBJ1-6; D is perhaps TRBD1 (6 bases). The CDR3 is 15 residues long. The V gene lost 6 bases and the J gene lost 7 bases, with 16 bases spanning the gap. The germline V gene encodes CDR1 ENHRY and CDR2 SYGVKD. The CDR3 DNA sequence: TGTGCCATCAGGAGGGATGGACAGCAAAATTCACCCCTCCACTTT. Its translation is CAIRRDGQQNSPLHF.

By share, this clonotype ranks as medium-sized. The gene calls are TRBV20-1 and TRBJ2-1, with TRBD1 matching 9 bases. V dropped 4 bases and J dropped 5; count of bases not matched to a gene: 9. Germline V CDR1 and CDR2: DFQATT, SNEGSKA (reference sequence). CDR3 length: 15 amino acids. The CDR3 bases are TGCAGTGCTACCCCGGGACAGGGTACACACAATGAGCAGTTCTTC. Translated, it gives CSATPGQGTHNEQFF.

This clonotype was recorded many times. This chain joins TRBV6-5 and TRBJ1-1; a weak D match, TRBD1 (5 bases). Germline V CDR1 and CDR2: MNHEY, SVGAGI. V dropped 0 bases and J dropped 0 bases, with 11 bases sitting between them. The CDR3 runs 16 residues. The DNA of the CDR3 is TGTGCCAGCAGTTACTCGGGGCAGGCCATGAACACTGAAGCTTTCTTT. This codes for CASSYSGQAMNTEAFF.

Many counts were recorded for this clonotype. The chain employs TRBV7-2 and TRBJ2-3; D not resolved. This CDR3 region has 15 residues. Per the germline V gene, CDR1 is SGHTA and CDR2 is FQGNSA. V was shortened by 2 bases and J by 0 bases, with 9 bases between the two germline ends. The CDR3 sequence: CASSLSLQSTDTQYF. CDR3 DNA sequence: TGTGCCAGCAGCTTAAGTCTACAGAGCACAGATACGCAGTATTTT.

This clonotype was seen ten or more times. The chain is built from TRBV5-8 and TRBJ1-1; TRBD1 aligns across 7 bases. V trimming: 4 bases; J trimming: 7 bases; junction bases outside the gene matches: 4. Germline V gene lookup returns CDR1 SGHTS and CDR2 YDEGEE. CDR3 length: 12 amino acids. CDR3: CASSLNRGEAFF. For the CDR3, the DNA is TGTGCCAGCAGCCTCAACAGGGGTGAAGCTTTCTTT.

This clonotype was counted many times. CDR3 sequence: CASSLGSKTQYF. In DNA, the CDR3 is TGTGCCAGCAGTTTAGGGTCCAAGACCCAGTACTTC. V usage is TRBV28 and J usage is TRBJ2-5; D is ambiguous. Trimming took off 2 bases at V and 6 bases at J, with 7 bases between the two ends. This CDR3 region has 12 residues. Germline CDR1 reads MDHEN; CDR2 reads SYDVKM. Filled out from reference TRBV28 and TRBJ2-5, the complete variable domain reads DVKVTQSSRYLVKRTGEKVFLECVQDMDHENMFWYRQDPGLGLRLIYFSYDVKMKEKGDIPEGYSVSREKKERFSLILESASTNQTSMYLCASSLGSKTQYFGPGTRLLVL.

Ten or more counts support this clonotype. The chain carries TRBV5-1 and TRBJ2-2, with 10 bases aligning to TRBD1. There are 16 residues in the CDR3. The germline gives CDR1 SGHRS, CDR2 YFSETQ. Trimming removed 1 base from V and 6 bases from J; junction bases left unmatched: 6. The CDR3 region is CASSLSTGGAAGELFF. CDR3 in DNA: TGCGCCAGCAGCTTGTCGACAGGGGGCGCCGCCGGGGAGCTGTTTTTT.

This clonotype was picked up many times. V and J are TRBV7-8 and TRBJ1-2; D perhaps matches TRBD1 (6 bases). The CDR3 extends over 14 amino acids. CDR1 is SGHVS and CDR2 is FQNEAQ in the germline V gene. The V gene lost 5 bases and the J gene lost 4 bases, with 14 bases spanning the gap. In nucleotides, the CDR3 is TGTGCCAGCAGCGACAAGACAGGCGGCTATGGCTACACCTTC. Amino acids: CASSDKTGGYGYTF.

In its sample, this clonotype was seen many times. The CDR3 is CASSEQDLEETQYF. The DNA for the CDR3 is TGTGCCAGCAGTGAACAGGACCTTGAAGAGACCCAGTACTTC. This rearrangement joins TRBV6-1 to TRBJ2-5; D is uncertain. V was pared by 2 bases and J by 3 bases, with 10 bases between. The germline CDR1 and CDR2 sequences are MNHNS and SASEGT. The length of the CDR3 is 14 residues.

In its sample, this clonotype was seen many times. The CDR3 DNA reads as TGCAGCGTTGACCCCGACAGGCCCTATGGCTACACCTTC. Translated: CSVDPDRPYGYTF. The chain uses TRBV29-1 and TRBJ1-2; D is perhaps TRBD1 (6 bases). The V end lost 3 bases, the J end lost 4 bases, and 12 bases lay between the germline ends. Germline-derived CDR1 and CDR2 are SQVTM and ANQGSEA. The CDR3 contains 13 residues.

This clonotype was recorded many times. V gene TRBV12-3 or TRBV12-4 combines with J gene TRBJ1-5, with D unclear. The CDR3 runs 17 residues. Trimming took 5 bases from V and 0 from J, leaving 17 bases between them. The CDR3: CASSTLLHSRSNQPQHF. DNA for the CDR3: TGTGCCAGCAGTACCCTGCTACACTCCCGTAGCAATCAGCCCCAGCATTTT.

In this sample, this clonotype turned up many times. The rearrangement uses TRBV5-1 and TRBJ2-7, with D maybe TRBD1 (6 bases). The CDR3 length is 15 residues. V was pared by 3 bases and J by 2 bases, with 15 bases between. From germline, CDR1 is SGHRS and CDR2 YFSETQ. CDR3 in DNA: TGCGCCAGCAGCTCGGCCGGGCCAGGGGCCTACGAGCAGTACTTC. Translation gives CASSSAGPGAYEQYF.

This clonotype has a count of ten or more. The chain is built from TRBV28 and TRBJ2-7; D remains ambiguous. The CDR3 spans 16 residues. V was cut by 3 bases and J by 0 bases, with 15 bases left in between. The V gene's germline CDR1 is MDHEN and CDR2 SYDVKM. The CDR3 region has the DNA TGTGCCAGCAGTTTTTTCCCGGAGAGTCCCTCCTACGAGCAGTACTTC. Protein: CASSFFPESPSYEQYF.

This clonotype was seen ten or more times. This sequence joins TRBV7-6 and TRBJ2-2; 7 nucleotides agree with TRBD1. The CDR3 has 14 amino acids. Per the germline V gene, CDR1 is SGHVS and CDR2 is FNYEAQ. The V and J ends lost 5 bases and 7 bases, in that order; junction bases with no gene match: 7. This CDR3 is CASSGRGFGGELFF. The DNA for the CDR3 is TGTGCCAGCAGCGGCAGGGGGTTTGGCGGGGAGCTGTTTTTT.

In its sample, this clonotype was seen many times. The V call is TRBV5-1, the J call TRBJ2-1; 9 bases match TRBD1. This CDR3 is 17 amino acids long. Germline CDR1 is SGHRS and CDR2 is YFSETQ. Trimming cost V 5 bases and J 1 base; bases outside gene matches: 10. The DNA of the CDR3 is TGCGCCAGCAGGACCGTCGGGACAGGGATTTCCTACAATGAGCAGTTCTTC. This encodes CASRTVGTGISYNEQFF.

The V and J genes are TRBV14 and TRBJ1-1, with D tentatively TRBD1 (5 bases). The CDR3 runs to 17 residues. V was shortened by 4 bases and J by 4 bases, with 22 bases between the two germline ends. Germline CDR1 SGHDN, CDR2 FVKESK. CDR3 sequence (DNA): TGTGCCAGCAGCCTACGGGACTTTTGGAGTAGTAGCACTGAAGCTTTCTTT. This encodes CASSLRDFWSSSTEAFF.

The sample holds many counts of this clonotype. This chain links TRBV7-9 with TRBJ1-1, with D hard to call. Trimming removed 5 bases at V and 1 base at J, with 11 bases between. The CDR3 is 14 residues long. Germline loops: CDR1 SEHNR, CDR2 FQNEAQ (reference sequence). The CDR3 sequence is CASSPPGENTEAFF. The DNA of the CDR3 is TGTGCCAGCAGCCCTCCTGGTGAGAACACTGAAGCTTTCTTT.

This clonotype was seen at least ten times. This chain connects TRBV19 to TRBJ1-4, with a possible D match to TRBD1 (6 bases). The CDR3 has 15 amino acids. CDR1 is LNHDA, CDR2 SQIVND, per germline (reference sequence). The V end was cut by 4 bases, the J end by 2 bases, with 11 bases between. This CDR3 reads CASSSTGLTNEKLFF. DNA of the CDR3: TGTGCCAGTAGTAGCACAGGGCTGACTAATGAAAAACTGTTTTTT.

There are many counts of this clonotype. The CDR3 reads CSASPAIGQPQHF. The CDR3 DNA follows: TGCAGTGCTAGTCCGGCAATCGGTCAGCCCCAGCATTTT. The chain joins TRBV20-1 to TRBJ1-5; D gene uncertain. The CDR3 loop spans 13 amino acids. Germline V CDR1 and CDR2: DFQATT, SNEGSKA (reference sequence). V shed 3 bases and J shed 6 bases, with 12 bases lying between them.